Presented here are 27 T cell receptor beta chains from one specimen sequenced in a study of cytomegalovirus exposure and HLA in healthy donors (dated by TCRdb to 2016 to 2017). Libraries were made using the immunoSEQ multiplex PCR assay. TCRdb's version of the immuneACCESS table is confined to in-frame rearrangements and falls short of the full clone set. An unresolved V gene accounts for under half of the shortfall where checked; the remainder is of unknown origin. The sample records roughly 120,000 clones, approximately 87% of which are singletons. The ten most abundant clones make up about 6.9% of the sample. The sample was PBMCs. Source of these receptors: a woman under 30 in good health and CMV-seropositive.

The chain recombines TRBV6-6 with TRBJ1-5, with 8 bases identical to TRBD1. The V gene's germline CDR1 is MNHNY and CDR2 SVGAGI (reference sequence). The V and J ends lost 7 bases and 3 bases, in that order; junction bases with no gene match: 8. This CDR3 contains 15 residues. The CDR3 DNA sequence: TGTGCCAGCACCGATCTGACAGGGGTCAATCAGCCCCAGCATTTT. It translates to CASTDLTGVNQPQHF.

The chain links TRBV30 to TRBJ2-1, with D maybe TRBD1 (5 bases). CDR1 and CDR2 from the germline V gene are GTSNPN and SVGIG (reference sequence). CDR3 size: 15 residues. V dropped 5 bases and J dropped 4 bases, with 18 bases sitting between them. CDR3 sequence (DNA): TGTGCCTGGGACAGATCCAACCCGCCTTACAATGAGCAGTTCTTC. It is translated as CAWDRSNPPYNEQFF.

The chain couples TRBV13 to TRBJ1-2; 7 nucleotides match TRBD1. Losses at the gene ends were 6 bases for V and 5 bases for J; bases not matched to a gene: 6. Germline V gene sequence: CDR1 PRHDT, CDR2 FYEKMQ (reference sequence). The CDR3 is 13 amino acids. The CDR3 here is CASRTTGEYGYTF. As DNA, the CDR3 is TGTGCCAGCAGGACAACAGGGGAGTATGGCTACACCTTC.

Details on this clone: The junction and the germline gene differ at one end; a read error may be behind it. This rearrangement joins TRBV10-3 to TRBJ2-3; a weak D match, TRBD1 (5 bases). The CDR3 has 12 amino acids. Germline lookup yields CDR1 ENHRY and CDR2 SYGVKD. The CDR3 protein is CAISDPGATIVF. The CDR3 bases are TGTGCCATCAGTGACCCTGGGGCCACAATAGTATTT.

The chain couples TRBV30 to TRBJ2-5; 11 bases align to TRBD1. Germline CDR1 GTSNPN, CDR2 SVGIG (reference sequence). This CDR3 region has 15 residues. V lost 1 base to trimming and J lost 5 bases; unmatched junction nucleotides: 6. The CDR3 loop reads CAWSGGQGGRETQYF. CDR3 DNA: TGTGCCTGGAGTGGGGGACAGGGGGGGCGGGAGACCCAGTACTTC.

The gene calls are TRBV19 and TRBJ1-1, with 9 bases matching TRBD1. The CDR3 length is 15 residues. Germline assignment: CDR1 LNHDA and CDR2 SQIVND (reference sequence). V was clipped by 5 bases and J by 0 bases; unmatched bases: 4. CDR3 DNA: TGTGCCAGTAGTGCGGGACAGGGAATGAACACTGAAGCTTTCTTT. This gives the protein CASSAGQGMNTEAFF.

The chain couples TRBV5-1 to TRBJ2-5, with 7 bases lining up with TRBD2. The V segment lost 6 bases and the J segment 3 bases; nucleotides outside the gene matches: 5. Germline V gene lookup returns CDR1 SGHRS and CDR2 YFSETQ. The CDR3 covers 13 residues. The CDR3 sequence: CASNPGGEETQYF. CDR3 bases: TGCGCCAGCAACCCTGGGGGGGAAGAGACCCAGTACTTC.

This clone came up many times. The chain combines TRBV7-3 with TRBJ1-2, with D unresolved. Deletions cut 5 bases from V and 6 bases from J, with 13 bases between. The CDR3 has 13 amino acids. Germline lookup yields CDR1 SGHTA and CDR2 FQGTGA. The CDR3 region is CASSDGSEDGYTF. In nucleotides, the CDR3 is TGTGCCAGCAGCGACGGGTCAGAGGATGGCTACACCTTC. The full variable domain, its missing parts supplied by reference TRBV7-3 and TRBJ1-2, is GAGVSQTPSNKVTEKGKYVELRCDPISGHTALYWYRQSLGQGPEFLIYFQGTGAADDSGLPNDRFFAVRPEGSVSTLKIQRTERGDSAVYLCASSDGSEDGYTFGSGTRLTVV.

The V and J genes are TRBV30 and TRBJ1-5, with 7 nucleotides matching TRBD1. Trimming took 3 bases from V and 2 from J; bases not matched to a gene: 7. The CDR3 sequence is 15 residues long. CDR1 is GTSNPN and CDR2 is SVGIG in the germline V gene (reference sequence). Written as DNA, the CDR3 is TGTGCCTGGAGCGGTCAGGGGGTGCGCAATCAGCCCCAGCATTTT. This encodes CAWSGQGVRNQPQHF.

V usage is TRBV6-1 and J usage is TRBJ2-7, with D perhaps TRBD1 (5 bases). Germline CDR1 MNHNS, CDR2 SASEGT. The V and J ends lost 7 bases and 1 base respectively, with 8 bases between them. CDR3 length equals 12 residues. CDR3 in DNA: TGTGCCAGCAAGCAGGGTTCCTACGAGCAGTACTTC. Protein product: CASKQGSYEQYF.

CDR3 region: CASSHRGGVSGANVLTF. CDR3 sequence (DNA): TGCGCCAGCAGCCACCGGGGGGGGGTGTCTGGGGCCAACGTCCTGACTTTC. The V call is TRBV4-3, the J call TRBJ2-6, with 8 positions matching TRBD2. The CDR3 contains 17 residues. J lost 1 base, V lost 3 bases, and 5 bases had no gene match. Germline loops: CDR1 LGHNA, CDR2 YSLEER.

This chain joins TRBV7-3 and TRBJ1-3, with D possibly TRBD1 on 5 matching bases. CDR3 size: 12 residues. V was clipped by 6 bases and J by 2 bases, with 5 bases between them. Germline lookup yields CDR1 SGHTA and CDR2 FQGTGA. This CDR3 reads CASRGAGNTIYF. The CDR3 DNA is TGTGCCAGCAGAGGGGCTGGAAACACCATATATTTT.

The rearrangement uses TRBV15 and TRBJ1-4, with D unresolved. CDR1 LNHNV and CDR2 YYDKDF come from the germline V gene (reference sequence). V lost 9 bases and J 0 bases, leaving 11 bases between the germline ends. This CDR3 is built from 14 residues. The chain's CDR3 is CATSEVATNEKLFF. CDR3 nucleotide sequence: TGTGCCACGAGTGAAGTAGCAACTAATGAAAAACTGTTTTTT.

This rearrangement joins TRBV30 to TRBJ2-3; possible D gene TRBD2, 5 bases. The CDR3 has 12 amino acids. CDR1 GTSNPN and CDR2 SVGIG come from the germline V gene (reference sequence). V dropped 6 bases and J dropped 4 bases, with 11 bases sitting between them. Here the CDR3 reads CACRSGSDTQYF. The CDR3 DNA reads as TGTGCCTGCCGCTCGGGGTCAGATACGCAGTATTTT.

V is TRBV6-6 and J is TRBJ1-1; no firm D call. V lost 1 base and J lost 6, with 18 bases in between. Germline V lookup: CDR1 MNHNY, CDR2 SVGAGI (reference sequence). CDR3 length equals 16 residues. CDR3 DNA: TGTGCCAGCAGTTACTTGCCCCTCCGCCCTAACGCTGAAGCTTTCTTT. Encoded protein: CASSYLPLRPNAEAFF.

CDR3 sequence: CASSPDSGSGNEQFF. CDR3 coding DNA: TGCGCCAGCAGCCCTGATAGCGGGAGCGGAAATGAGCAGTTCTTC. The chain joins TRBV5-1 to TRBJ2-1; TRBD2 matches 9 bases. V lost 4 bases and J lost 7; bases outside the gene matches: 9. This CDR3 comprises 15 residues. The germline CDR1 and CDR2 sequences are SGHRS and YFSETQ.

This chain links TRBV5-1 with TRBJ2-7; D might be TRBD1 (6 bases). CDR3 length: 14 residues. Germline V gene lookup returns CDR1 SGHRS and CDR2 YFSETQ. V lost 0 bases, J lost 1 base, and 8 bases lay in between. CDR3 DNA sequence: TGCGCCAGCAGCTTGGTAGGGGGTTCCTACGAGCAGTACTTC. Protein product: CASSLVGGSYEQYF.

The rearrangement uses TRBV9 and TRBJ1-2; no firm D call. The CDR3 length is 13 residues. Germline V gene lookup returns CDR1 SGDLS and CDR2 YYNGEE. With 2 bases removed from V and 7 bases from J, the gap between germline ends came to 12 bases. CDR3 DNA sequence: TGTGCCAGCAGCGTCGGGAGCAGCGGTGGCTACACCTTC. It specifies CASSVGSSGGYTF.

This CDR3 reads CASSLVSLTDASGQETQYF. CDR3 bases: TGTGCCAGCAGCTTAGTCAGTCTGACCGACGCTAGCGGACAAGAGACCCAGTACTTC. The V and J genes are TRBV7-2 and TRBJ2-5; 7 bases match TRBD2. The CDR3 is 19 amino acids. Germline V CDR1 and CDR2: SGHTA, FQGNSA. V trimming: 1 base; J trimming: 2 bases; junction bases outside the gene matches: 16.

J is TRBJ2-1 and V is TRBV13; 14 nucleotides line up with TRBD2. The J segment lost 7 bases and the V segment lost 5 bases, leaving 10 bases of the junction unmatched. Germline CDR1 reads PRHDT; CDR2 reads FYEKMQ (reference sequence). This CDR3 is built from 17 residues. The CDR3 loop is CASSPISRLAGGNEQFF. CDR3 DNA sequence: TGTGCCAGCAGCCCCATTAGCCGACTAGCGGGGGGGAATGAGCAGTTCTTC. Filled out from reference TRBV13 and TRBJ2-1, the complete variable domain reads AAGVIQSPRHLIKEKRETATLKCYPIPRHDTVYWYQQGPGQDPQFLISFYEKMQSDKGSIPDRFSAQQFSDYHSELNMSSLELGDSALYFCASSPISRLAGGNEQFFGPGTRLTVL.

This clone has a single count. This sequence joins TRBV30 and TRBJ2-2; TRBD2 aligns across 7 bases. The junction had 5 bases not matched to a gene; V was cut back by 1 base and J by 3 bases. Per the germline V gene, CDR1 is GTSNPN and CDR2 is SVGIG (reference sequence). CDR3 length equals 15 residues. The CDR3 DNA reads as TGTGCCTGGAGTGGGGACTATCTTCACACCGGGGAGCTGTTTTTT. It codes for CAWSGDYLHTGELFF.

This clone was seen a handful of times. The rearrangement links TRBV21-1 to TRBJ1-2. TRBV21-1 represents a pseudogene. The CDR3 spans 14 residues. The CDR3 DNA reads as TGTGCCAGCAGCCCCCTCCGGGGAAACTATGGCTACACCTTC. As protein: CASSPLRGNYGYTF.

This chain joins TRBV18 and TRBJ1-5; D remains unclear. The CDR3 runs 14 residues. In germline, CDR1 is KGHSH, CDR2 LQKENI. Trimming removed 4 bases at V and 3 bases at J, with 10 bases between. In DNA, the CDR3 is TGTGCCAGCTCACGGCGAGAGGACAATCAGCCCCAGCATTTT. Translating gives CASSRREDNQPQHF.

The CDR3 DNA reads as TGTGCCAGCAGTTACCGCCGGACTAATGAAAAACTGTTTTTT. This sequence encodes CASSYRRTNEKLFF. This chain uses TRBV6-5 with TRBJ1-4; D uncertain. The V gene's germline CDR1 is MNHEY and CDR2 SVGAGI. The CDR3 has 14 residues. Trimming took off 2 bases at V and 2 bases at J, with 6 bases between the two ends.

CDR3 sequence: CASSNSGSRTDTQYF. Written as DNA, the CDR3 is TGTGCCAGCAGCAATAGCGGGAGTCGGACGGATACGCAGTATTTT. The rearrangement joins TRBV21-1 to TRBJ2-3; whether TRBD2, the table's D call, matches the DNA was not checked. TRBV21-1 is deemed a pseudogene. CDR3 length: 15 residues.

In its sample, this clone was seen once. This chain links TRBV7-9 with TRBJ2-7, with TRBD1 matching 9 bases. Germline CDR1 and CDR2: SEHNR and FQNEAQ (reference sequence). After removal of 5 bases from V and 5 bases from J, the junction contained 19 bases not matched to a gene. The CDR3 spans 18 residues. CDR3 sequence: CASSGHRGRGGFLHEQYF. The CDR3 DNA follows: TGTGCCAGCAGCGGACACAGGGGGCGCGGAGGATTTTTACACGAGCAGTACTTC.

This clone has a single count. This rearrangement joins TRBV2 to TRBJ1-1; D is uncertain. The CDR3 runs to 14 residues. V lost 4 bases, J lost 5 bases, and 14 bases lay in between. The germline gives CDR1 SNHLY, CDR2 FYNNEI. The CDR3: CASSARSLETEAFF. The CDR3 DNA is TGTGCCAGCAGTGCCCGATCCCTGGAGACTGAAGCTTTCTTT.